These 7 T cell receptor beta chains were all obtained from the same sample, sequenced in a study of breast tumors, draining lymph nodes, adjacent tissues. The lymph nodes were axillary draining lymph nodes from breast cancer patients. TCRdb re-called the multiplex PCR reads with MiXCR, one entry per CDR3 protein. The table shows some 150,000 distinct CDR3 sequences, with 20% to 25% occurring only once. The specimen sequenced was axillary lymph node tissue. The receptors were gathered from a female donor with breast cancer. Some clones in this sample may be carry-over from other donors' samples.

This clonotype was seen only a few times. The chain combines TRBV28 with TRBJ2-1; 11 positions agree with TRBD2. Germline loops: CDR1 MDHEN, CDR2 SYDVKM. This CDR3 is built from 15 residues. Trimming at V came to 6 bases and at J to 7 bases, leaving 8 bases not matched to a gene. The CDR3 DNA follows: TGTGCCAGCAGCCCATCGGGACTAGCGGAAAATGAGCAGTTCTTC. The encoded protein is CASSPSGLAENEQFF.

This chain links TRBV30 with TRBJ2-7; 12 bases match TRBD1. CDR3 length equals 14 residues. The germline gives CDR1 GTSNPN, CDR2 SVGIG (reference sequence). V was clipped by 3 bases and J by 4 bases; unmatched bases: 4. The CDR3 region has the DNA TGTGCCTGGAGCCCGGGACAGGGGGCGTACGAGCAGTACTTC. This sequence encodes CAWSPGQGAYEQYF.

In its sample, this clonotype was seen many times. V is TRBV19 and J is TRBJ1-2, with TRBD1 as a possible D gene (5 bases). Per germline, CDR1 LNHDA and CDR2 SQIVND (reference sequence). CDR3 length equals 14 residues. Between the trimmed V and J ends, which lost 4 bases and 7 bases, there was a span of 16 bases. The CDR3 DNA reads TGTGCCAGTAGTACTCCGGGACTGGTGGCTGGCTACACCTTC. This sequence encodes CASSTPGLVAGYTF.

This clonotype was detected ten times or more. V and J are TRBV9 and TRBJ2-2; D gene ambiguous. V lost 0 bases, J lost 5 bases, and 5 bases lay in between. The CDR3 sequence is 13 residues long. Per germline, CDR1 SGDLS and CDR2 YYNGEE. The CDR3: CASSVAVTGELFF. CDR3 nucleotide sequence: TGTGCCAGCAGCGTAGCCGTTACCGGGGAGCTGTTTTTT.

The sample holds many counts of this clonotype. The rearrangement uses TRBV20-1 and TRBJ1-5, with a possible D match to TRBD1 (5 bases). V was shortened by 3 bases and J by 4 bases, with 10 bases between the two germline ends. The CDR3 runs 13 residues. The germline gives CDR1 DFQATT, CDR2 SNEGSKA (reference sequence). CDR3 sequence: CSARDISNQPQHF. In nucleotides, the CDR3 is TGCAGTGCTAGGGACATCTCTAATCAGCCCCAGCATTTT.

Only a few counts were recorded for this clonotype. The rearrangement links TRBV18 to TRBJ2-5; 8 bases agree with TRBD1. This CDR3 comprises 15 residues. V lost 3 bases to trimming and J lost 3 bases; unmatched junction nucleotides: 6. The germline CDR1 and CDR2 sequences are KGHSH and LQKENI. This CDR3 reads CASSPETGAKETQYF. For the CDR3, the DNA is TGTGCCAGCTCACCGGAGACAGGGGCAAAAGAGACCCAGTACTTC.

Ten or more counts support this clonotype. The rearrangement joins TRBV6-5 to TRBJ2-7; unclear D gene. The CDR3 length is 14 residues. Trimming shortened V by 6 bases and J by 4 bases, and 16 bases separated the two germline ends. Germline V lookup: CDR1 MNHEY, CDR2 SVGAGI. Here the CDR3 DNA reads TGTGCCAGCAGCCAAGGACGTCATATTTACGAGCAGTACTTC. It encodes CASSQGRHIYEQYF.